These 14 T cell receptor beta chains originate from one sample sequenced in a study of control samples from healthy donors and cancer patients. TCRdb keeps only in-frame clones here, not all; method: immunoSEQ multiplex PCR. The sample includes some 89,000 clones, more than 70% of them seen just once. The sequencing sample was made of blood. These receptors were obtained from a woman aged 40 to 50 in good health.

DNA of the CDR3: TGCGCCAGCAGCCGGGCAGCAGGGGGAATGAATGGCTACACCTTC. Protein: CASSRAAGGMNGYTF. The chain is built from TRBV4-3 and TRBJ1-2, with TRBD1 identical over 7 bases. The CDR3 consists of 15 residues. In germline, CDR1 is LGHNA, CDR2 YSLEER. J was trimmed by 6 bases and V by 4 bases; bases with no gene match: 11.

On this clone itself: This may stem from a read error, because a much larger clone lies one nucleotide away. J is TRBJ1-2 and V is TRBV6-2 or TRBV6-3; possible D gene TRBD1, 6 bases. The CDR3 extends over 13 amino acids. Trimming shortened V by 4 bases and J by 2 bases, and 8 bases separated the two germline ends. The germline V gene encodes CDR1 MNHEY and CDR2 SVGEGT. The CDR3 region is CASSSTGNYGYTF. CDR3 nucleotide sequence: TGTGCCAGCAGTTCTACAGGGAACTATGGCTACACCTTC.

This clone appeared once. The CDR3 protein is CASSLEGDNSPLHF. The CDR3 nucleotides are TGTGCCAGCAGCTTGGAGGGGGATAATTCACCCCTCCACTTT. The J gene is TRBJ1-6, the V gene TRBV5-4, with D possibly TRBD1 on 6 matching bases. V lost 0 bases to trimming and J lost 5 bases, with 6 bases between them. The CDR3 runs to 14 residues. Germline V lookup: CDR1 SGHNT, CDR2 YYREEE (reference sequence).

CDR3 residues: CASSSAGGAGREKLFF. As DNA, the CDR3 is TGTGCCAGCAGCTCTGCCGGGGGGGCAGGGAGGGAAAAACTGTTTTTT. This chain joins TRBV25-1 and TRBJ1-4; possibly TRBD1 for D (6 bases). Germline CDR1 reads MGHDK; CDR2 reads SYGVNS. V was shortened by 6 bases and J by 8 bases, with 22 bases between the two germline ends. This CDR3 comprises 16 residues.

CDR3 coding DNA: TGTGCCAGCAGCTTGGAGGGGGGGGCCGATGGCTACACCTTC. As protein: CASSLEGGADGYTF. The rearrangement uses TRBV5-6 and TRBJ1-2; possibly TRBD1 for D (6 bases). The CDR3 length is 14 residues. CDR1 and CDR2 (germline): SGHDT, YYEEEE. The germline V and J ends were trimmed by 0 bases and 6 bases, with 12 bases remaining between them.

The chain recombines TRBV21-1 with TRBJ1-2; TRBD1 is the table's D call, not checked against the DNA. TRBV21-1 is a documented pseudogene. The CDR3 loop spans 14 amino acids. CDR3 coding DNA: TGTGCCAGCAGCGCCCACAGGGAGACCTATGGCTACACCTTC. Translating it yields CASSAHRETYGYTF.

The chain carries TRBV6-5 and TRBJ1-1; D not certain. The V and J ends lost 5 bases and 1 base respectively, with 8 bases between them. Germline V gives CDR1 MNHEY, CDR2 SVGAGI. The CDR3 loop spans 13 amino acids. CDR3 region: CASSQTQNTEAFF. In DNA form, the CDR3 reads TGTGCCAGCAGTCAGACACAGAACACTGAAGCTTTCTTT.

The chain links TRBV9 to TRBJ1-1; TRBD1 matches 7 bases. V was clipped by 3 bases and J by 4 bases; unmatched bases: 12. The germline V gene has CDR1 SGDLS and CDR2 YYNGEE. This CDR3 comprises 16 residues. The CDR3 nucleotides read TGTGCCAGCAGCGCGGGACAGCAGATGGGGAGCACTGAAGCTTTCTTT. Its translation is CASSAGQQMGSTEAFF.

The DNA for the CDR3 is TGTGCCAGCAGTGAAGCGCTTCCTGGGGCAGCCGGAAACACCATATATTTT. Translating it yields CASSEALPGAAGNTIYF. The chain combines TRBV2 with TRBJ1-3, with a weak D call TRBD1 (5 bases). The germline CDR1 and CDR2 sequences are SNHLY and FYNNEI. V was clipped by 0 bases and J by 4 bases, with 16 bases between them. This CDR3 contains 17 residues.

CDR3 in amino acids: CASGRQRNTEAFF. The DNA of the CDR3 is TGTGCCAGCGGACGACAGCGGAACACTGAAGCTTTCTTT. V and J are TRBV6-5 and TRBJ1-1, with D possibly being TRBD1 (5 bases). Germline V gene sequence: CDR1 MNHEY, CDR2 SVGAGI. CDR3 size: 13 residues. Between the trimmed V and J ends, which lost 8 bases and 1 base, there was a span of 11 bases.

V usage is TRBV10-3 and J usage is TRBJ2-7; 7 positions match TRBD2. The germline V gene has CDR1 ENHRY and CDR2 SYGVKD. The CDR3 is made up of 14 amino acids. V lost 6 bases to trimming and J lost 0 bases; unmatched junction nucleotides: 5. The CDR3 loop reads CAISPASGSYEQYF. As DNA, the CDR3 is TGTGCCATCAGCCCGGCTAGCGGCTCCTACGAGCAGTACTTC.

The V call is TRBV18, the J call TRBJ1-1, with TRBD1 identical over 7 bases. CDR1 KGHSH and CDR2 LQKENI come from the germline V gene. The CDR3 spans 17 residues. J lost 3 bases, V lost 3 bases, and 13 bases had no gene match. The CDR3 bases are TGTGCCAGCTCACCGATCTCGGACAGGCCCAGGGACACTGAAGCTTTCTTT. Encoded protein: CASSPISDRPRDTEAFF.

The chain carries TRBV24-1 and TRBJ1-2; 9 nucleotides match TRBD1. Germline assignment: CDR1 KGHDR and CDR2 SFDVKD. The CDR3 has 14 amino acids. J lost 6 bases, V lost 10 bases, and 11 bases had no gene match. The CDR3 region has the DNA TGTGCCACTTCTTCGGACAGGGGATTCGATGGCTACACCTTC. This gives the protein CATSSDRGFDGYTF.

The J gene is TRBJ1-2, the V gene TRBV6-5, with D possibly TRBD1 on 5 matching bases. The ends were cut back, 6 bases at V and 6 bases at J, with 17 bases in the middle. The CDR3 consists of 14 residues. Germline loops: CDR1 MNHEY, CDR2 SVGAGI. The CDR3 loop reads CASRSPGGANGYTF. DNA for the CDR3: TGTGCCAGCAGATCACCGGGGGGTGCTAATGGCTACACCTTC.